Only a few counts were recorded for the clone carrying this T cell receptor (beta chain). No antigen is known for it. This sample is part of a study of cytomegalovirus exposure and HLA in healthy donors. As for the study in general: A prior analysis found 117 million unique TCR beta sequences from 170 million or so T cells.

PCR used 60 Vbeta primers and 13 Jbeta primers. Sequencing used immunoSEQ multiplex PCR; TCRdb keeps in-frame clones, though not all of them. This sample yields over 90,000 clones, of which approximately 75% are seen a single time; roughly 15% belongs to the top ten. Whole-study results and caveats: Some 16,000 TCR beta sequences were associated with HLA alleles at 0.05 false discovery rate in a later analysis. An observed cluster of highly shared sequence variants was recorded as a likely sequencing artifact.

This clonotype was sampled from a woman aged 70-85 years in good health and CMV-seropositive. The specimen was PBMCs.

The CDR3 loop is CASSRQGTYEQYF. CDR3 DNA sequence: TGTGCCAGCAGCCGACAGGGCACCTACGAGCAGTACTTC. The chain combines TRBV7-6 with TRBJ2-7; 7 nucleotides line up with TRBD1. Germline V gene data show CDR1 as SGHVS and CDR2 as FNYEAQ. The CDR3 contains 13 residues. Trimming removed 5 bases from V and 2 bases from J; junction bases left unmatched: 3. Together with reference TRBV7-6 and TRBJ2-7, the CDR3 gives the full variable domain: GAGVSQSPRYKVTKRGQDVALRCDPISGHVSLYWYRQALGQGPEFLTYFNYEAQQDKSGLPNDRFSAERPEGSISTLTIQRTEQRDSAMYRCASSRQGTYEQYFGPGTRLTVT.